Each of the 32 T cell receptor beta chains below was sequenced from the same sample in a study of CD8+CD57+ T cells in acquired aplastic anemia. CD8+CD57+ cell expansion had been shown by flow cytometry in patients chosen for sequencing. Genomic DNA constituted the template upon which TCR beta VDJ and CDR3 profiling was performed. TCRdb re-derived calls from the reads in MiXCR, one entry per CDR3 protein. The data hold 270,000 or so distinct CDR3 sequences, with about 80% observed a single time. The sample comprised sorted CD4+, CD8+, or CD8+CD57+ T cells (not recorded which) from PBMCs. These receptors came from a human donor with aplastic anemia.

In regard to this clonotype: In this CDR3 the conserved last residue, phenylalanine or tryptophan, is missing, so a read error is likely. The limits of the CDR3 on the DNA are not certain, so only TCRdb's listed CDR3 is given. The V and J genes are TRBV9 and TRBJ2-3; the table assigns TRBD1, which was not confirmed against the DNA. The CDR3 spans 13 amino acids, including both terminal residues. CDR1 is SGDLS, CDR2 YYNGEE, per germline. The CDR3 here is CASSIGDSSYNEH.

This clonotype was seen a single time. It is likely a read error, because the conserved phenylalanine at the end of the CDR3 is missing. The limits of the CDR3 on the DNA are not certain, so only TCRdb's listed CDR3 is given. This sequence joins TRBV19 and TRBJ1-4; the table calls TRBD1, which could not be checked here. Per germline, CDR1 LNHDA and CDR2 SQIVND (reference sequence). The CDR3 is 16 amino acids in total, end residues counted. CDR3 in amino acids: CASSIDSGANTGQLFV.

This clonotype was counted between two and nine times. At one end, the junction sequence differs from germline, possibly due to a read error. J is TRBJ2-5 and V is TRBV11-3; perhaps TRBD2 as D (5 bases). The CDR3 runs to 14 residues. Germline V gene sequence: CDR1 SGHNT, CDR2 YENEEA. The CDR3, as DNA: TGTGCCAGCAGCATAGATAGCGAGGAAGAGACCCAGTACTTC. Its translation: CASSIDSEEETQYF.

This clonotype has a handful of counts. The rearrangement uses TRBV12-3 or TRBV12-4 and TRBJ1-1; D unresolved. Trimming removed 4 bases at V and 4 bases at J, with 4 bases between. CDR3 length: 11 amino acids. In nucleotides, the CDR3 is TGTGCCAGCAGTTCTAGCACTGAAGCTTTCTTT. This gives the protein CASSSSTEAFF.

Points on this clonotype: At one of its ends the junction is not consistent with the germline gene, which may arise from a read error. In DNA, the CDR3 is TGTGCCACCAGCTTTACTAGTCAGCAAGAGACCCAGTACTTC. Translated: CATSFTSQQETQYF. The chain couples TRBV5-4 to TRBJ2-5; D is possibly TRBD2 (5 bases). Germline lookup yields CDR1 SGHNT and CDR2 YYREEE (reference sequence). The CDR3 totals 14 residues. The whole variable domain, filled in from reference TRBV5-4 and TRBJ2-5, reads ETGVTQSPTHLIKTRGQQVTLRCSSQSGHNTVSWYQQALGQGPQFIFQYYREEENGRGNFPPRFSGLQFPNYSSELNVNALELDDSALYLCATSFTSQQETQYFGPGTRLLVL.

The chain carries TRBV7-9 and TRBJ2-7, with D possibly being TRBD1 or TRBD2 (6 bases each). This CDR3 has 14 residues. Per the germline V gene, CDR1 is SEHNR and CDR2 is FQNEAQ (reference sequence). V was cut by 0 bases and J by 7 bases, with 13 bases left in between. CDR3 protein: CASSLAVGGKEQYF. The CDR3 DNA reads TGTGCCAGCAGCTTAGCGGTAGGGGGGAAGGAGCAGTACTTC.

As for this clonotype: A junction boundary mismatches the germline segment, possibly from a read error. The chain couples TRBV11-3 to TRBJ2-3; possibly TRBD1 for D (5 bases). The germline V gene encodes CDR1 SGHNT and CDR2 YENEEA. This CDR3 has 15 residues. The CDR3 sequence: CASSVEVQGTDTQYF. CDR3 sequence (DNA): TGTGCCAGCAGCGTAGAGGTACAGGGCACAGATACGCAGTATTTT.

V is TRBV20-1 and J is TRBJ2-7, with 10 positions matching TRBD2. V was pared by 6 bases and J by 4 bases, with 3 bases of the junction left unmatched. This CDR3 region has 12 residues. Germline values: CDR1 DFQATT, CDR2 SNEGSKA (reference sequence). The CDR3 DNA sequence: TGCAGTGCCGGGACTAGCGAATACGAGCAGTACTTC. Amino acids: CSAGTSEYEQYF.

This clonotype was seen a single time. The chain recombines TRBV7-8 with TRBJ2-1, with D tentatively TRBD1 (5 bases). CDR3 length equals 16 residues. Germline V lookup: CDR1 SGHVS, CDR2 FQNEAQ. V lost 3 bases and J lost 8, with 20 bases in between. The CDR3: CASSFPRSADSDEQFF. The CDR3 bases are TGTGCCAGCAGCTTTCCAAGGAGCGCCGACAGTGATGAGCAGTTCTTC.

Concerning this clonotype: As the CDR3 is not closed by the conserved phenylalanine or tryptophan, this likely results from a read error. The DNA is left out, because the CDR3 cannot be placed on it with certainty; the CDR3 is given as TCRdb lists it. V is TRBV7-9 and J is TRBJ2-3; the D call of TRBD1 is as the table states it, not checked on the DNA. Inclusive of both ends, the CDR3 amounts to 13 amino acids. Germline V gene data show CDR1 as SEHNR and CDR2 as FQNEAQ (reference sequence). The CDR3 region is CASSLVPGDPFFG.

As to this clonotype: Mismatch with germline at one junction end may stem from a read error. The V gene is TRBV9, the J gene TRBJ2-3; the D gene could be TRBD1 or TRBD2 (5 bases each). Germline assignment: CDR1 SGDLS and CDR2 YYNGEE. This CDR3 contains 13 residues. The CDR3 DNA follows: TGTGCCAGCGGGGACGCTGGGAAAAATACGCAGTTTTTT. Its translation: CASGDAGKNTQFF. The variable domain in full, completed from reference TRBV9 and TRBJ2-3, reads DSGVTQTPKHLITATGQRVTLRCSPRSGDLSVYWYQQSLDQGLQFLIQYYNGEERAKGNILERFSAQQFPDLHSELNLSSLELGDSALYFCASGDAGKNTQFFGPGTRLTVL.

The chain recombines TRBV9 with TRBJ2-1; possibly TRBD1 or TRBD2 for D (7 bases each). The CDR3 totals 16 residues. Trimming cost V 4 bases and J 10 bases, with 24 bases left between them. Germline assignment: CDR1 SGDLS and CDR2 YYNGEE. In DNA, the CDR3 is TGTGCCAGCAGCCAGGGGGGGGGAAGGACACAGACGGAGCAGTTCTTC. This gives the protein CASSQGGGRTQTEQFF.

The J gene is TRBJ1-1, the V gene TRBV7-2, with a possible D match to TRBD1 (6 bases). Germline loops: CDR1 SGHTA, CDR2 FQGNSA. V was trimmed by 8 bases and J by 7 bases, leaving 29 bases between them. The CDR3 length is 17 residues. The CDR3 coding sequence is TGTGCCAGCGGGGACGGGGGCACAGATACGCAGAATTTTGAAGCTTTCTTT. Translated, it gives CASGDGGTDTQNFEAFF.

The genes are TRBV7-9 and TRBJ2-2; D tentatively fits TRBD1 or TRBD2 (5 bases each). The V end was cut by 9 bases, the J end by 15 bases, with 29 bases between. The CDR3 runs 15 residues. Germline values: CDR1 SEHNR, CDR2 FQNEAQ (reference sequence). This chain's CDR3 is CARHGARENQYVVFF. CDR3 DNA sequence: TGTGCCAGACATGGGGCTAGGGAGAACCAGTACGTCGTGTTTTTT. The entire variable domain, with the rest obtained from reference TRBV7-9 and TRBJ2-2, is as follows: DTGVSQNPRHKITKRGQNVTFRCDPISEHNRLYWYRQTLGQGPEFLTYFQNEAQLEKSRLLSDRFSAERPKGSFSTLEIQRTEQGDSAMYLCARHGARENQYVVFFGEGSRLTVL.

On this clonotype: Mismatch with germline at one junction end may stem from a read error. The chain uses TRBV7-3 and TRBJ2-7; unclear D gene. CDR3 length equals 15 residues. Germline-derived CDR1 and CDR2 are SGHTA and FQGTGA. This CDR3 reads CATSLGLKGNYEAYF. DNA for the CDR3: TGTGCCACCAGCTTAGGATTGAAAGGGAACTACGAAGCGTACTTC. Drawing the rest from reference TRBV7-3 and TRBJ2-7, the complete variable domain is GAGVSQTPSNKVTEKGKYVELRCDPISGHTALYWYRQSLGQGPEFLIYFQGTGAADDSGLPNDRFFAVRPEGSVSTLKIQRTERGDSAVYLCATSLGLKGNYEAYFGPGTRLTVT.

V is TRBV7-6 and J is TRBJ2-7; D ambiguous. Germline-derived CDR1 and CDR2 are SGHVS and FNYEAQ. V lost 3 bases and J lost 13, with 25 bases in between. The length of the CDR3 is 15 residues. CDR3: CASSLSSYNSPLHYV. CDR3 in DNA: TGTGCCAGCAGCTTGAGTTCCTATAATTCGCCCCTCCACTACGTC.

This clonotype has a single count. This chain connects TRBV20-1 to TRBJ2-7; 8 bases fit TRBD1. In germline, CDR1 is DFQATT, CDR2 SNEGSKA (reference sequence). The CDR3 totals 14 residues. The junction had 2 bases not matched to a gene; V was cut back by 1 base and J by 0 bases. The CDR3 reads CSARGQGCSYEQYV. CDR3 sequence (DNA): TGCAGTGCTAGAGGACAGGGGTGCTCCTACGAGCAGTACGTC.

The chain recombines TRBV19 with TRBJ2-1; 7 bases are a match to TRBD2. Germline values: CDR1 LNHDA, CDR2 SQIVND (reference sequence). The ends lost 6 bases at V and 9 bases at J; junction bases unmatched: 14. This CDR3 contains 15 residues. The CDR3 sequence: CASSHGGSTTGEQFF. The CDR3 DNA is TGTGCCAGTAGCCACGGGGGGAGCACCACCGGTGAGCAGTTCTTC.

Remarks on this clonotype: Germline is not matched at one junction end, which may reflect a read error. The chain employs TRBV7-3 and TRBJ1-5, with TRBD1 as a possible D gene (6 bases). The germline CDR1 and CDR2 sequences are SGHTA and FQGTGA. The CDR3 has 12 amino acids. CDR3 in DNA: TGTGCCAGCAGCTTAACAGGGGGGCCCGAGCATTTT. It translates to CASSLTGGPEHF.

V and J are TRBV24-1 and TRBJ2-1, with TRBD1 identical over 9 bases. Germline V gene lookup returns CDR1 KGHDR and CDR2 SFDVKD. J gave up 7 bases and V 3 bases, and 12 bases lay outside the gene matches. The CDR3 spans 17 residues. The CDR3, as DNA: TGTGCCACCAGTGATCGGACAGGGGACGCGCTGCTTAATGAGCAGTTCTTC. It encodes CATSDRTGDALLNEQFF.

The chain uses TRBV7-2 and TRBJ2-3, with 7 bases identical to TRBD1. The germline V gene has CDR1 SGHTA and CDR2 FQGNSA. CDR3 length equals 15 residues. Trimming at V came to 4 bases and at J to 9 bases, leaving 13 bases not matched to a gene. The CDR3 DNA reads TGTGCCAGCAGCTCGGGACAGAGAAGCACAGCGACGCAGTATTTT. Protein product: CASSSGQRSTATQYF.

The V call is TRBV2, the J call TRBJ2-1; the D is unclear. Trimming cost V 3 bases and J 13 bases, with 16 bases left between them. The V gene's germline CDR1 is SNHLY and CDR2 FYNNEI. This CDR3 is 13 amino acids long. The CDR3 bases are TGTGCCAGCAGTGATGTGGGGATCGATAACCAGTTCTTC. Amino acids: CASSDVGIDNQFF.

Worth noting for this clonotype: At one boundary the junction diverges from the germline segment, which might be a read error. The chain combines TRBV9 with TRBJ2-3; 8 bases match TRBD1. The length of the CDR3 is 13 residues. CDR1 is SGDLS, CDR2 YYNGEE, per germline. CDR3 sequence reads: CASSETGVTGELF. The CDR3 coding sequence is TGTGCCAGCAGCGAGACAGGGGTAACCGGGGAGCTGTTT.

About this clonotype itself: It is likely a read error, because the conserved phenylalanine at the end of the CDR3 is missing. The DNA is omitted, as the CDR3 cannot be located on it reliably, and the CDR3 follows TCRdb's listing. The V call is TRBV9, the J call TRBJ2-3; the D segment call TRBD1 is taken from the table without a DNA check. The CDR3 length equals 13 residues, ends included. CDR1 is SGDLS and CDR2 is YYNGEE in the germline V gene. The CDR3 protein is CASGDVQGGPETL.

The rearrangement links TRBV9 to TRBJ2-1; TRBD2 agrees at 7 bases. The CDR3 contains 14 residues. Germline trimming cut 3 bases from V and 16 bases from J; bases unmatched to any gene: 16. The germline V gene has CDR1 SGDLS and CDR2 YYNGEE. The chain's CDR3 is CASSADGGGGYTFF. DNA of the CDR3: TGTGCCAGCAGCGCGGATGGGGGGGGTGGCTACACCTTCTTC.

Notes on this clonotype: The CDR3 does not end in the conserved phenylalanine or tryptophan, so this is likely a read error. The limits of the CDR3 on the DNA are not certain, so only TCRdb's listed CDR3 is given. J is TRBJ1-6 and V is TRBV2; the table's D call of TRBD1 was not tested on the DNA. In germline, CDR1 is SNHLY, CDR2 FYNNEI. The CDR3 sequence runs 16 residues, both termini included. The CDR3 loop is CASRDRGRSVRRAGHL.

This CDR3 is CASSLGGGDNTYF. DNA for the CDR3: TGTGCCAGCAGCTTAGGGGGCGGAGACAATACGTATTTT. The chain joins TRBV7-2 to TRBJ2-3; a possible D gene is TRBD1 (5 bases). The CDR3 has 13 residues. Trimming shortened V by 1 base and J by 14 bases, and 16 bases separated the two germline ends. Germline CDR1 and CDR2: SGHTA and FQGNSA.

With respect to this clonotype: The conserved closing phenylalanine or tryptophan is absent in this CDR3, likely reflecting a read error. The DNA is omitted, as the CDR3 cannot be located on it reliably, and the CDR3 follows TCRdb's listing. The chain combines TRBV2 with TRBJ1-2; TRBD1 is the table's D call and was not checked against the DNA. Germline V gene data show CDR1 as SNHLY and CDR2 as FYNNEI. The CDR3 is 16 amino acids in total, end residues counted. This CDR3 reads CASSERDRGLDYVDTG.

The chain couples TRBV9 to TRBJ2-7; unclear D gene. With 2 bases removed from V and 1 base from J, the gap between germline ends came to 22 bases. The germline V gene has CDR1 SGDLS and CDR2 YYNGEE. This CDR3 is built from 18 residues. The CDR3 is CASSVHPDGKSLSYEQYV. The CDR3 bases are TGTGCCAGCAGCGTTCATCCAGATGGGAAATCCCTTTCCTACGAGCAGTACGTC.

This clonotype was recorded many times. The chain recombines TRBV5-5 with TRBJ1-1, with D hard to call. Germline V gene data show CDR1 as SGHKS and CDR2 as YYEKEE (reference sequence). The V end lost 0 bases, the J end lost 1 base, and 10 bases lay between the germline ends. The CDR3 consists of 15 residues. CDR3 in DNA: TGTGCCAGCAGCTTGGAGCTGGCAGGGAACACTGAAGCTTTCTTT. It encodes CASSLELAGNTEAFF.

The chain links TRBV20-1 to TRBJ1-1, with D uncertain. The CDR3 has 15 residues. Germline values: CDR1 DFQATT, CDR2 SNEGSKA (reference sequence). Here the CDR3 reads CSLRRGGGYNTEAFF. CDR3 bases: TGCAGCCTTCGCCGGGGAGGTGGCTACAACACTGAAGCTTTCTTT.

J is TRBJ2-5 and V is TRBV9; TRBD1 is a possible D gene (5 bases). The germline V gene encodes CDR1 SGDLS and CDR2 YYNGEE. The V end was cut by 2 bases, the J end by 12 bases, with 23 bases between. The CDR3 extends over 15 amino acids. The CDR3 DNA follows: TGTGCCAGCAGCGTTAAGGGGAATTCCCGAGTGAACAAGTACTTC. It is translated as CASSVKGNSRVNKYF.